This T cell receptor beta chain was profiled in a study of beta chain features in type 1 diabetes. The CDR3 has 15 amino acids. V lost 5 bases to trimming and J lost 4 bases; unmatched junction nucleotides: 7. Germline CDR1 reads MDHEN; CDR2 reads SYDVKM. This clone was recorded a few times. Of the isolated RNA, all was reverse transcribed, and so the sequenced material was expressed TCRB transcripts. Sequencing used immunoSEQ multiplex PCR; TCRdb keeps in-frame clones, though not all of them. The data contain hundreds of thousands of clones, approximately 10% of them seen just once; the ten biggest clones take up 0.046%.

Sequencing was performed on naive CD4+ T cells from blood. The V call is TRBV28, the J call TRBJ1-5; the match to TRBD1 covers 8 bases. The TCR was taken from a woman aged 18-30 years in good health. CDR3 DNA sequence: TGTGCCAGCAGTCCCGGACAGGGCATTAATCAGCCCCAGCATTTT. Translated, it gives CASSPGQGINQPQHF.